The 31 T cell receptor beta chains in this list originate from one sample, sequenced in a study of cytomegalovirus exposure and HLA in healthy donors. The PCR used 60 Vbeta and 13 Jbeta primers. The repertoire was sequenced with immunoSEQ multiplex PCR; TCRdb's copy has only in-frame clones and lacks some. Among about 63,000 clones, 73% were seen once, and the ten largest hold 4.5% to 5.5%. The sequenced sample was PBMCs. Receptors originate from a man aged 50 to 59 in good health and CMV-seronegative.

The rearrangement links TRBV11-3 to TRBJ2-2; D perhaps matches TRBD1 (6 bases). CDR3 length: 17 residues. The germline V gene encodes CDR1 SGHNT and CDR2 YENEEA. V lost 5 bases and J lost 2, with 18 bases in between. This chain's CDR3 is CASSTPGHAFNTGELFF. The CDR3 nucleotides are TGTGCCAGCAGCACCCCGGGACATGCGTTCAACACCGGGGAGCTGTTTTTT. The full variable domain, its missing parts supplied by reference TRBV11-3 and TRBJ2-2, is EAGVVQSPRYKIIEKKQPVAFWCNPISGHNTLYWYLQNLGQGPELLIRYENEEAVDDSQLPKDRFSAERLKGVDSTLKIQPAELGDSAVYLCASSTPGHAFNTGELFFGEGSRLTVL.

The gene calls are TRBV11-2 and TRBJ1-2, with D uncertain. Trimming stripped 1 base from V and 0 bases from J, with 12 bases between. Germline V gene sequence: CDR1 SGHAT, CDR2 FQNNGV. The CDR3 is 16 amino acids. Here the CDR3 DNA reads TGTGCCAGCAGCTTAGGAGGGCCCGGTACTAACTATGGCTACACCTTC. It yields the protein CASSLGGPGTNYGYTF.

Note on this clone: The junction does not match germline at one end; this may be a read error. This sequence joins TRBV7-8 and TRBJ2-2; no firm D call. Germline CDR1 and CDR2: SGHVS and FQNEAQ. The CDR3 has 13 residues. DNA of the CDR3: TGTGCCGGCCGTGAACAGAACACCGCGGAGCTGTTTTTT. Its protein is CAGREQNTAELFF.

The V call is TRBV6-5, the J call TRBJ2-2, with a possible D match to TRBD2 (7 bases). The V gene's germline CDR1 is MNHEY and CDR2 SVGAGI. Trimming removed 4 bases at V and 0 bases at J, with 12 bases between. This CDR3 has 16 residues. In DNA, the CDR3 is TGTGCCAGCAGTTCCCCCGGGGGGCCGAACACCGGGGAGCTGTTTTTT. Its translation: CASSSPGGPNTGELFF.

V is TRBV7-9 and J is TRBJ2-5; tentatively, D is TRBD1 (5 bases). In germline, CDR1 is SEHNR, CDR2 FQNEAQ (reference sequence). This CDR3 contains 19 residues. V lost 3 bases and J lost 4, with 27 bases in between. CDR3 loop: CASSLGFSQGSRGVETQYF. The CDR3 DNA reads TGTGCCAGCAGCTTGGGCTTTTCGCAGGGTAGTCGTGGGGTAGAGACCCAGTACTTC.

With regard to this clone: A junction end diverges from the germline sequence, so it may reflect a read error. The sample contains more than one DNA sequence encoding this CDR3. This rearrangement joins TRBV10-3 to TRBJ2-7; 7 bases are shared with TRBD1. In germline, CDR1 is ENHRY, CDR2 SYGVKD. CDR3 length equals 13 residues. Written as DNA, the CDR3 is TGTGCCATCACCCCGGACAGGACCTACGAGCAATACTTC. Amino acids: CAITPDRTYEQYF.

V gene TRBV19 combines with J gene TRBJ2-7, with 9 bases matching TRBD1. After removal of 5 bases from V and 3 bases from J, the junction contained 11 bases not matched to a gene. The CDR3 spans 16 residues. The V gene's germline CDR1 is LNHDA and CDR2 SQIVND (reference sequence). CDR3 sequence (DNA): TGTGCCAGTAGTGTCACAGGACAGGGGAGGGACTACGAGCAGTACTTC. Translating it yields CASSVTGQGRDYEQYF.

V gene TRBV27 combines with J gene TRBJ2-7; TRBD2 matches 11 bases. Trimming removed 4 bases from V and 7 bases from J; junction bases left unmatched: 12. The CDR3 sequence is 16 residues long. CDR1 and CDR2 from the germline V gene are MNHEY and SMNVEV (reference sequence). The CDR3 loop is CASSYSPLAGGSEQYF. The CDR3 nucleotides are TGTGCCAGCAGTTATTCCCCTTTAGCGGGGGGGAGTGAGCAGTACTTC.

This chain uses TRBV30 with TRBJ1-6, with D tentatively TRBD1 (6 bases). Looked up from germline, CDR1 is GTSNPN and CDR2 is SVGIG (reference sequence). This CDR3 is 14 amino acids long. V was trimmed by 0 bases and J by 7 bases, leaving 10 bases between them. The CDR3 DNA sequence: TGTGCCTGGAGTGTCGGCCAGGGGAATTCACCCCTCCACTTT. Translating gives CAWSVGQGNSPLHF.

The chain links TRBV7-2 to TRBJ2-7, with TRBD2 matching 8 bases. Per germline, CDR1 SGHTA and CDR2 FQGNSA. Trimming removed 10 bases from V and 7 bases from J; junction bases left unmatched: 12. The CDR3 totals 13 residues. The CDR3 sequence is CATTVGRGGEQYF. The DNA of the CDR3 is TGTGCCACGACGGTGGGACGCGGGGGGGAGCAGTACTTC.

This clone was seen a few times. V is TRBV7-9 and J is TRBJ1-1; D is possibly TRBD1 (6 bases). The CDR3 extends over 14 amino acids. Germline V lookup: CDR1 SEHNR, CDR2 FQNEAQ (reference sequence). V was pared by 5 bases and J by 0 bases, with 10 bases between. CDR3: CASSRTEMNTEAFF. In DNA, the CDR3 is TGTGCCAGCAGCCGGACAGAGATGAACACTGAAGCTTTCTTT.

The chain combines TRBV12-5 with TRBJ2-1; 9 bases are a match to TRBD1. The ends lost 6 bases at V and 2 bases at J; junction bases unmatched: 5. The germline gives CDR1 LGHNT, CDR2 FRNRAP. CDR3 size: 15 residues. CDR3 bases: TGTGCTAGTGGACGGGACAGGGTTACCTACAATGAGCAGTTCTTC. Translated: CASGRDRVTYNEQFF.

In its sample, this clone was seen once. This chain links TRBV5-8 with TRBJ1-4; no clear D gene. V gave up 7 bases and J gave up 2 bases, with 12 bases separating them. This CDR3 contains 14 residues. Germline values: CDR1 SGHTS, CDR2 YDEGEE. The CDR3 protein is CASRTLYTNEKLFF. CDR3 nucleotides: TGTGCCAGCCGTACTTTGTACACTAATGAAAAACTGTTTTTT.

The chain employs TRBV9 and TRBJ2-7; D might be TRBD2 (6 bases). The CDR3 is 16 amino acids. Per germline, CDR1 SGDLS and CDR2 YYNGEE. V lost 0 bases and J lost 1, with 14 bases in between. The CDR3, as DNA: TGTGCCAGCAGCGTAGGTTCGGGGGTAGGGTCCTACGAGCAGTACTTC. Translated, it gives CASSVGSGVGSYEQYF.

The chain joins TRBV15 to TRBJ2-1; 10 nucleotides agree with TRBD2. The V segment lost 1 base and the J segment 6 bases; nucleotides outside the gene matches: 9. This CDR3 contains 17 residues. From germline, CDR1 is LNHNV and CDR2 YYDKDF (reference sequence). The CDR3 nucleotides are TGTGCCACCAGCAGAGCCCCGGAGCGGGGGGGTACCAATGAGCAGTTCTTC. Amino acids: CATSRAPERGGTNEQFF.

The chain couples TRBV2 to TRBJ1-4, with a possible D match to TRBD1 (6 bases). Trimming stripped 6 bases from V and 4 bases from J, with 12 bases between. Germline V gene lookup returns CDR1 SNHLY and CDR2 FYNNEI. The length of the CDR3 is 14 residues. The CDR3 coding sequence is TGTGCCAGCAGATTTGACAGGAGTAATGAAAAACTGTTTTTT. Protein sequence: CASRFDRSNEKLFF.

The CDR3 DNA follows: TGTGCCAGCAGCGTATCTGGGACTAGGCGTGGAGGGGAGCTGTTTTTT. Protein: CASSVSGTRRGGELFF. The rearrangement links TRBV5-4 to TRBJ2-2, with 8 positions matching TRBD2. CDR1 and CDR2 (germline): SGHNT, YYREEE (reference sequence). There are 16 residues in the CDR3. The V segment lost 4 bases and the J segment 8 bases; nucleotides outside the gene matches: 13.

The J gene is TRBJ1-5, the V gene TRBV18; D not resolved. Per the germline V gene, CDR1 is KGHSH and CDR2 is LQKENI. Trimming took 3 bases from V and 1 from J, leaving 10 bases between them. CDR3 size: 15 residues. The CDR3 region is CASSPAQRSNQPQHF. The CDR3, as DNA: TGTGCCAGCTCACCGGCCCAGAGGAGCAATCAGCCCCAGCATTTT.

The V gene is TRBV6-6, the J gene TRBJ1-3; 7 bases line up with TRBD1. Unmatched junction bases numbered 4, after V lost 8 bases and J lost 3 bases. CDR1 MNHNY and CDR2 SVGAGI come from the germline V gene (reference sequence). The CDR3 contains 13 residues. Here the CDR3 DNA reads TGTGCCAGCGGGGCAGGGGGTGGAAACACCATATATTTT. Translation: CASGAGGGNTIYF.

The chain couples TRBV9 to TRBJ2-1; 12 bases are a match to TRBD2. Trimming cost V 3 bases and J 7 bases; bases outside gene matches: 11. The germline V gene has CDR1 SGDLS and CDR2 YYNGEE. This CDR3 has 17 amino acids. CDR3 loop: CASSDRLAGAAGNEQFF. The CDR3, as DNA: TGTGCCAGCAGCGACCGACTAGCGGGGGCCGCGGGGAATGAGCAGTTCTTC.

The chain recombines TRBV6-5 with TRBJ1-5, with 9 bases identical to TRBD1. In germline, CDR1 is MNHEY, CDR2 SVGAGI. Trimming took 5 bases from V and 7 from J; bases not matched to a gene: 9. The CDR3 covers 15 residues. The CDR3 loop reads CASSTGVDRGQPQHF. Written as DNA, the CDR3 is TGTGCCAGCAGTACGGGGGTGGACAGGGGACAGCCCCAGCATTTT.

This clone was found a few times. The chain employs TRBV30 and TRBJ1-3, with 7 bases matching TRBD1. Germline lookup yields CDR1 GTSNPN and CDR2 SVGIG (reference sequence). This CDR3 has 16 amino acids. V lost 1 base, J lost 2 bases, and 8 bases stayed unmatched. This CDR3 reads CAWSGGTEGPGNTIYF. CDR3 coding DNA: TGTGCCTGGAGTGGGGGGACAGAGGGCCCTGGAAACACCATATATTTT.

This sequence joins TRBV12-5 and TRBJ1-1; D uncertain. Trimming stripped 0 bases from V and 1 base from J, with 3 bases between. CDR3 length: 13 residues. The germline CDR1 and CDR2 sequences are LGHNT and FRNRAP. The CDR3 sequence is CASGLVQNTEAFF. CDR3 nucleotide sequence: TGTGCTAGTGGTTTGGTACAGAACACTGAAGCTTTCTTT.

This chain joins TRBV2 and TRBJ2-3; 11 positions match TRBD2. The CDR3 runs 15 residues. Germline V gene sequence: CDR1 SNHLY, CDR2 FYNNEI. J was trimmed by 1 base and V by 4 bases; bases with no gene match: 1. The CDR3 DNA follows: TGTGCCAGCAGTGGGGGACTAGCGGGCACAGATACGCAGTATTTT. Amino acid sequence: CASSGGLAGTDTQYF.

This chain links TRBV2 with TRBJ2-7; possible D gene TRBD1, 5 bases. V was pared by 7 bases and J by 2 bases, with 15 bases between. Germline-derived CDR1 and CDR2 are SNHLY and FYNNEI. The CDR3 runs 14 residues. The CDR3 coding sequence is TGTGCCAGCACTTCCTCGGCAGGGACCTACGAGCAGTACTTC. As protein: CASTSSAGTYEQYF. The variable domain in full, with the rest retrieved from reference TRBV2 and TRBJ2-7, is EPEVTQTPSHQVTQMGQEVILRCVPISNHLYFYWYRQILGQKVEFLVSFYNNEISEKSEIFDDQFSVERPDGSNFTLKIRSTKLEDSAMYFCASTSSAGTYEQYFGPGTRLTVT.

CDR3 region: CAWSPGTSSYNEQFF. CDR3 nucleotide sequence: TGTGCCTGGAGCCCCGGGACTAGCTCCTACAATGAGCAGTTCTTC. The chain carries TRBV30 and TRBJ2-1; 8 bases map to TRBD2. The CDR3 length is 15 residues. Losses at the gene ends were 3 bases for V and 0 bases for J; bases not matched to a gene: 4. Germline V gene sequence: CDR1 GTSNPN, CDR2 SVGIG (reference sequence).

V gene TRBV7-9 combines with J gene TRBJ1-1, with no clear D. V was clipped by 4 bases and J by 0 bases, with 12 bases between them. This CDR3 is built from 15 residues. Germline CDR1 and CDR2: SEHNR and FQNEAQ (reference sequence). CDR3 nucleotides: TGTGCCAGCAGCTCAGGCACTGATATGAACACTGAAGCTTTCTTT. It translates to CASSSGTDMNTEAFF.

The chain has TRBV10-3 and TRBJ1-2; unclear D gene. Trimming shortened V by 2 bases and J by 3 bases, and 4 bases separated the two germline ends. Germline V CDR1 and CDR2: ENHRY, SYGVKD. This CDR3 comprises 12 residues. CDR3 in DNA: TGTGCCATCAGTGAGACAGACTATGGCTACACCTTC. This encodes CAISETDYGYTF.

The rearrangement uses TRBV7-9 and TRBJ2-7, with D perhaps matching TRBD2 (6 bases). The V gene lost 6 bases and the J gene lost 2 bases, with 17 bases spanning the gap. The V gene's germline CDR1 is SEHNR and CDR2 FQNEAQ (reference sequence). CDR3 length: 15 residues. The CDR3 spells CASRGPSAVPYEQYF. The CDR3 DNA reads TGTGCCAGCAGGGGGCCTAGCGCGGTCCCCTACGAGCAGTACTTC.

Only a few counts were recorded for this clone. This chain links TRBV9 with TRBJ1-3; 8 nucleotides match TRBD1. With 7 bases clipped from V and 3 bases from J, the junction kept 0 bases outside the gene matches. The CDR3 consists of 12 residues. Germline V gives CDR1 SGDLS, CDR2 YYNGEE. CDR3 region: CASGTGGNTIYF. CDR3 sequence (DNA): TGTGCCAGCGGGACAGGTGGAAACACCATATATTTT.

The V gene is TRBV11-2, the J gene TRBJ2-7, with TRBD1 as a possible D gene (7 bases). CDR1 and CDR2 (germline): SGHAT, FQNNGV. V lost 5 bases, J lost 0 bases, and 14 bases lay in between. The CDR3 length is 15 residues. The CDR3 coding sequence is TGTGCCAGCAGCCTCCAGGGGGGTAGCTCCTACGAGCAGTACTTC. This codes for CASSLQGGSSYEQYF.